Each of the 21 T cell receptor beta chains below was sequenced from the same sample in a study of blood T cell repertoires in COVID-19. Profiling relied on immunoSEQ multiplex PCR, and the TCRdb table lists in-frame clones only, not all of them. This repertoire shows fewer than 200,000 clones, approximately 79% found once; its top ten account for less than 3%. Sequenced material: peripheral blood. Every receptor here comes from an elderly woman with acute or convalescent COVID-19.

The chain uses TRBV4-1 and TRBJ1-5; D is undetermined. The CDR3 consists of 13 residues. CDR1 and CDR2 from the germline V gene are MGHRA and YSYEKL. V was pared by 0 bases and J by 9 bases, with 9 bases between. The CDR3 loop reads CASSQEGERPQHF. CDR3 bases: TGCGCCAGCAGCCAAGAAGGCGAGCGGCCCCAGCATTTT.

This rearrangement joins TRBV28 to TRBJ2-7; TRBD2 aligns across 10 bases. V lost 7 bases and J lost 3; bases outside the gene matches: 6. The CDR3 sequence is 14 residues long. Germline loops: CDR1 MDHEN, CDR2 SYDVKM. CDR3 in DNA: TGTGCCAGCACAACTAGCGGGACCTACTACGAGCAGTACTTC. It is translated as CASTTSGTYYEQYF.

The gene calls are TRBV27 and TRBJ2-7; a weak D match, TRBD2 (6 bases). The ends were cut back, 5 bases at V and 3 bases at J, with 17 bases in the middle. Looked up from germline, CDR1 is MNHEY and CDR2 is SMNVEV (reference sequence). The CDR3 is 15 residues long. The CDR3 protein is CASSPPSGVSYEQYF. DNA of the CDR3: TGTGCCAGCAGTCCACCTTCGGGGGTAAGCTACGAGCAGTACTTC.

This clone turned up a few times. The rearrangement links TRBV18 to TRBJ1-1, with D perhaps TRBD1 (5 bases). CDR3 length equals 13 residues. Trimming removed 6 bases at V and 3 bases at J, with 11 bases between. The V gene's germline CDR1 is KGHSH and CDR2 LQKENI. The CDR3 is CASSGLEDTEAFF. CDR3 nucleotides: TGTGCCAGCTCGGGACTCGAGGACACTGAAGCTTTCTTT.

The chain has TRBV5-1 and TRBJ1-5; D might be TRBD1 (5 bases). Germline V gene sequence: CDR1 SGHRS, CDR2 YFSETQ. CDR3 length: 15 residues. V was clipped by 0 bases and J by 0 bases, with 7 bases between them. CDR3 loop: CASSLGQNSNQPQHF. The CDR3 bases are TGCGCCAGCAGCTTGGGACAGAATAGCAATCAGCCCCAGCATTTT. The variable domain in full, with the rest retrieved from reference TRBV5-1 and TRBJ1-5, is KAGVTQTPRYLIKTRGQQVTLSCSPISGHRSVSWYQQTPGQGLQFLFEYFSETQRNKGNFPGRFSGRQFSNSRSEMNVSTLELGDSALYLCASSLGQNSNQPQHFGDGTRLSIL.

This clone was seen only a few times. The chain combines TRBV11-3 with TRBJ2-1, with D possibly matching TRBD1 (6 bases). This CDR3 comprises 13 residues. V was pared by 4 bases and J by 7 bases, with 11 bases between. The germline CDR1 and CDR2 sequences are SGHNT and YENEEA. The CDR3 reads CASSSTGTNEQFF. The CDR3 DNA reads as TGTGCCAGCAGCTCCACAGGGACAAATGAGCAGTTCTTC.

The J gene is TRBJ1-1, the V gene TRBV3-1 (or the pseudogene TRBV3-2); D perhaps matches TRBD1 (5 bases). The CDR3 covers 14 residues. Trimming cost V 0 bases and J 5 bases, with 10 bases left between them. Germline CDR1 reads LGHDT; CDR2 reads YNNKEL (reference sequence). The DNA for the CDR3 is TGTGCCAGCAGCCAAGATCAGGGTTGGACTGAAGCTTTCTTT. The encoded protein is CASSQDQGWTEAFF.

CDR3 residues: CASSHREPVFNSPLHF. CDR3 bases: TGTGCCAGCAGCCACAGGGAGCCCGTGTTCAATTCACCCCTCCACTTT. The chain recombines TRBV7-9 with TRBJ1-6, with D possibly TRBD1 on 6 matching bases. Germline CDR1 SEHNR, CDR2 FQNEAQ (reference sequence). There are 16 residues in the CDR3. Trimming pared 5 bases from V and 7 bases from J, leaving 18 bases between.

The chain links TRBV6-5 to TRBJ1-2, with 7 nucleotides matching TRBD1. V dropped 6 bases and J dropped 5; count of bases not matched to a gene: 12. Germline CDR1 MNHEY, CDR2 SVGAGI. The CDR3 loop spans 15 amino acids. The CDR3 coding sequence is TGTGCCAGCAGCACCACCGGGACAGCCATTTATGGCTACACCTTC. Translated: CASSTTGTAIYGYTF.

The chain employs TRBV7-8 and TRBJ1-4, with 9 bases fitting TRBD1. The V and J ends lost 1 base and 7 bases, in that order; junction bases with no gene match: 4. The V gene's germline CDR1 is SGHVS and CDR2 FQNEAQ. This CDR3 contains 15 residues. The CDR3 reads CASSLGTGVGEKLFF. Written as DNA, the CDR3 is TGTGCCAGCAGCTTAGGGACAGGGGTCGGTGAAAAACTGTTTTTT.

This chain connects TRBV28 to TRBJ2-7, with D possibly being TRBD1 (8 bases). Germline V lookup: CDR1 MDHEN, CDR2 SYDVKM. Trimming removed 4 bases at V and 5 bases at J, with 21 bases between. This CDR3 is built from 16 residues. The CDR3 protein is CASSSHGGQGAHEQYF. CDR3 in DNA: TGTGCCAGCAGTTCCCACGGGGGGCAGGGGGCCCACGAGCAGTACTTC.

The V and J genes are TRBV12-5 and TRBJ2-1, with D hard to call. CDR1 is LGHNT, CDR2 FRNRAP, per germline. V was cut by 2 bases and J by 3 bases, with 8 bases left in between. The CDR3 contains 14 residues. The CDR3 here is CASGLSPVYNEQFF. The DNA of the CDR3 is TGTGCTAGTGGTTTGTCTCCCGTCTACAATGAGCAGTTCTTC.

The chain couples TRBV6-1 to TRBJ1-4, with TRBD1 identical over 8 bases. Germline lookup yields CDR1 MNHNS and CDR2 SASEGT. The V and J ends lost 3 bases and 8 bases, in that order; junction bases with no gene match: 2. This CDR3 is built from 13 residues. The CDR3 here is CASSEQGAEKLFF. In DNA, the CDR3 is TGTGCCAGCAGTGAGCAGGGGGCGGAAAAACTGTTTTTT.

This rearrangement joins TRBV20-1 to TRBJ2-7; TRBD1 aligns across 8 bases. CDR1 is DFQATT and CDR2 is SNEGSKA in the germline V gene (reference sequence). The J segment lost 7 bases and the V segment lost 3 bases, leaving 11 bases of the junction unmatched. The CDR3 covers 14 residues. The CDR3 DNA is TGCAGTGCTAGTCCGGCAGGGGGCGATTGGGAGCAGTACTTC. Its translation is CSASPAGGDWEQYF.

The rearrangement joins TRBV3-1 (or the pseudogene TRBV3-2) to TRBJ2-4; 7 nucleotides align to TRBD2. Trimming at V came to 3 bases and at J to 6 bases, leaving 8 bases not matched to a gene. The CDR3 sequence is 15 residues long. CDR1 is LGHDT and CDR2 is YNNKEL in the germline V gene (reference sequence). This CDR3 reads CASSHSILAGNIQYF. The CDR3 bases are TGTGCCAGCAGCCACAGTATATTAGCGGGAAACATTCAGTACTTC.

The rearrangement links TRBV19 to TRBJ2-3; 14 nucleotides align to TRBD2. V was clipped by 6 bases and J by 4 bases; unmatched bases: 3. The CDR3 has 15 residues. Germline V CDR1 and CDR2: LNHDA, SQIVND (reference sequence). The DNA of the CDR3 is TGTGCCAGTAGACGACTAGCGGGAGGGCCAGATACGCAGTATTTT. Protein sequence: CASRRLAGGPDTQYF.

This clone was seen ten or more times. The rearrangement uses TRBV30 and TRBJ1-1, with TRBD1 identical over 10 bases. The trim removed 4 bases at V and 4 bases at J, leaving 6 bases unmatched. This CDR3 is 14 amino acids long. CDR1 and CDR2 (germline): GTSNPN, SVGIG (reference sequence). The DNA of the CDR3 is TGTGCCTGGACCCGGGACAGGGGTTTCACTGAAGCTTTCTTT. Encoded protein: CAWTRDRGFTEAFF.

The genes are TRBV7-9 and TRBJ1-1; D is perhaps TRBD1 (6 bases). Per germline, CDR1 SEHNR and CDR2 FQNEAQ (reference sequence). Trimming shortened V by 5 bases and J by 5 bases, and 15 bases separated the two germline ends. The CDR3 loop spans 14 amino acids. CDR3 nucleotide sequence: TGTGCCAGCAGCAACCAAGGGGGTGGAACTGAAGCTTTCTTT. This sequence encodes CASSNQGGGTEAFF.

The genes are TRBV3-1 (or the pseudogene TRBV3-2) and TRBJ2-3, with D possibly being TRBD2 (5 bases). The ends were cut back, 1 base at V and 4 bases at J, with 9 bases in the middle. CDR1 is LGHDT, CDR2 YNNKEL, per germline (reference sequence). CDR3 length equals 14 residues. The CDR3 reads CASSQGGMADTQYF. CDR3 sequence (DNA): TGTGCCAGCAGCCAAGGAGGGATGGCAGATACGCAGTATTTT.

In this sample, this clone turned up once. This chain links TRBV7-9 with TRBJ2-2; possibly TRBD1 for D (6 bases). The V end was cut by 5 bases, the J end by 3 bases, with 13 bases between. Germline CDR1 reads SEHNR; CDR2 reads FQNEAQ (reference sequence). CDR3 length: 15 residues. CDR3 nucleotides: TGTGCCAGCAGCCTCTCGGACAGCTACACCGGGGAGCTGTTTTTT. Protein product: CASSLSDSYTGELFF.

In DNA form, the CDR3 reads TGCGCCAGCACCGCGGGACTCCCCGACAATGAGCAGTTCTTC. Translating gives CASTAGLPDNEQFF. The rearrangement links TRBV10-1 to TRBJ2-1; TRBD2 is a possible D gene (6 bases). Germline loops: CDR1 WNHNN, CDR2 SYGVQD (reference sequence). V lost 7 bases to trimming and J lost 5 bases, with 15 bases between them. CDR3 length equals 14 residues.